The rows below give T cell receptor beta chains drawn from one sample of a study of T cell repertoires in cytomegalovirus infection. Which antigens these TCRs recognize remains unknown. TCRdb reanalysed the reads using MiXCR and keeps one entry per CDR3 protein. This sample carries 650,000 to 850,000 distinct CDR3 sequences, almost 30% of them seen once, and the ten largest clones take about an eighth. The sample in question was cultured CD8+ T cells from PBMCs, obtained from culture after CMV antigen stimulation. Source of these receptors: a human donor in good health (CMV status not recorded). Some clones in this sample may be carry-over from other donors' samples. The CDR3 runs from the conserved cysteine through the conserved F or W. Fields, in order: D gene, CDR3 length, clone size, V gene, J gene, CDR3 DNA, CDR3 protein. D genes are given only for firm matches. Expanded clones are given a class, and other clones once, few, many or no size at all.

.	15	once	TRBV5-5	TRBJ2-7	TGTGCCAGCAGCTTGGACGGGACTCCCACCTACGAGCAGTACTTC	CASSLDGTPTYEQYF
TRBD1	14	.	TRBV5-6	TRBJ2-4	TGTGCCAGCAGCTTGCCCACAGGGGGAAACATTCAGTACTTC	CASSLPTGGNIQYF
TRBD1	14	.	TRBV6-1	TRBJ1-2	TGTGCCAGCACACCGGACAGGGAAGAGGATGGCTACACCTTC	CASTPDREEDGYTF
TRBD1	14	many	TRBV7-8	TRBJ1-5	TGTGCCAGCAGCATCGACAGGGGGTTTCAGCCCCAGCATTTT	CASSIDRGFQPQHF
.	14	many	TRBV7-9	TRBJ2-1	TGTGCCAGCAGGGTACAGGGAAGCTACAATGAGCAGTTCTTC	CASRVQGSYNEQFF
.	11	few	TRBV5-1	TRBJ2-7	TGCGCCAGCAACCAACTGGGCGAGCAGTACTTC	CASNQLGEQYF
.	18	many	TRBV7-2	TRBJ2-6	TGTGCCAGCAGCTTATTTTGGGATTACACCTCTGGGGCCAACGTCCTGACTTTC	CASSLFWDYTSGANVLTF
.	15	many	TRBV7-6	TRBJ2-1	TGTGCCAGCAGCCCCCAGCCCAGCTCCTACAATGAGCAGTTCTTC	CASSPQPSSYNEQFF
.	12	.	TRBV29-1	TRBJ1-2	TGCACCACTGACCGTGCTAACTATGGCTACACCTTC	CTTDRANYGYTF
.	14	many	TRBV14	TRBJ2-6	TGTGCCAGCAGCCAGGGAAGTGGGGCCAACGTCCTGACTTTC	CASSQGSGANVLTF